A single sample is the source of the 26 T cell receptor beta chains below, sequenced in a study of prognosis after radiotherapy for stage I lung cancer. Two-round multiplex PCR amplified TCR beta CDR3 from genomic DNA. Amplification during the initial PCR round employed primers specific to each TRBV and TRBJ gene. One entry per CDR3 protein results from TCRdb running MiXCR on the multiplex PCR reads. This table has some 15,000 distinct CDR3 sequences, around 54% appearing once. The sample here was PBMCs, taken before or after stereotactic body radiation therapy (not recorded which). The receptors were sampled from a donor older than 45 with non-small cell lung cancer.

As concerns this clonotype: The junction and the germline gene differ at one end; a read error may be behind it. J is TRBJ2-2 and V is TRBV10-3; 8 bases fit TRBD2. This CDR3 is 17 amino acids long. The germline V gene has CDR1 ENHRY and CDR2 SYGVKD. The CDR3 sequence: CAIIVGSAGVGSGELFF. Here the CDR3 DNA reads TGTGCCATCATTGTTGGTTCAGCGGGAGTTGGTTCCGGTGAGCTGTTTTTT.

This clonotype was detected many times. J is TRBJ2-5 and V is TRBV6-1, with 7 bases lining up with TRBD2. CDR1 is MNHNS and CDR2 is SASEGT in the germline V gene. The V and J ends lost 0 bases and 0 bases, in that order; junction bases with no gene match: 19. CDR3 length equals 21 residues. The CDR3 protein is CASSEAGFLGGTGYYQETQYF. The CDR3 DNA reads as TGTGCCAGCAGTGAAGCTGGCTTCTTGGGGGGGACGGGGTACTACCAAGAGACCCAGTACTTC.

Of note for this clonotype: With only one base between it and a far larger clone, this is likely a read error. This chain links TRBV6-2 or TRBV6-3 with TRBJ2-3; D possibly corresponds to TRBD2 (6 bases). Germline values: CDR1 MNHEY, CDR2 SVGEGT. The CDR3 has 14 amino acids. The CDR3 coding sequence is TGTGTCAGCAGTTTTAGCGGCAGCACAGATACGCAGTATTTT. Protein product: CVSSFSGSTDTQYF.

This clonotype was counted once. The rearrangement uses TRBV6-4 and TRBJ2-1; no clear D gene. CDR1 and CDR2 from the germline V gene are MRHNA and SNTAGT. Trimming stripped 5 bases from V and 6 bases from J, with 8 bases between. CDR3 length equals 12 residues. CDR3 sequence: CASSYSINEQFF. CDR3 nucleotides: TGTGCCAGCAGTTACAGTATCAATGAGCAGTTCTTC.

This chain links TRBV6-2 or TRBV6-3 with TRBJ1-6; D is unresolved. V was clipped by 5 bases and J by 9 bases, with 11 bases between them. The germline V gene encodes CDR1 MNHEY and CDR2 SVGEGT. This CDR3 region has 13 residues. This CDR3 is CASSPGFGSPLHF. CDR3 bases: TGTGCCAGCAGTCCCGGCTTTGGTTCACCCCTCCACTTT.

With regard to this clonotype: The junction differs from germline at one of its ends, possibly a read error. CDR3 nucleotide sequence: TGTGCCAGCAGCCCTCTAGGGCTAGCGGGAGGGTACAATGAGCAGTTCTTC. Protein product: CASSPLGLAGGYNEQFF. The J gene is TRBJ2-1, the V gene TRBV5-1, with 12 nucleotides matching TRBD2. There are 17 residues in the CDR3. The germline gives CDR1 SGHRS, CDR2 YFSETQ.

A remark on this clonotype: A much larger clone lies one base from this, so it may be a read error. The V gene is TRBV29-1, the J gene TRBJ2-5; D gene unclear. This CDR3 spans 14 amino acids. Germline V CDR1 and CDR2: SQVTM, ANQGSEA. V was shortened by 7 bases and J by 5 bases, with 20 bases between the two germline ends. CDR3 sequence (DNA): TGCAGCGCCCCGGAGCCCCCCTGCAGGGAGACCCAGTACTTC. It specifies CSAPEPPCRETQYF.

The chain carries TRBV19 and TRBJ1-1; possible D gene TRBD1, 5 bases. The V end was cut by 2 bases, the J end by 5 bases, with 24 bases between. CDR1 is LNHDA and CDR2 is SQIVND in the germline V gene (reference sequence). This CDR3 spans 18 amino acids. The CDR3 coding sequence is TGTGCCAGTAGTATAAGGGAGGGCGGAGCGGGGCCGGGGACTGAAGCTTTCTTT. As protein: CASSIREGGAGPGTEAFF.

This sequence joins TRBV12-3 or TRBV12-4 and TRBJ2-5; D is possibly TRBD1 (6 bases). This CDR3 is built from 14 residues. V lost 6 bases and J 5 bases, leaving 16 bases between the germline ends. The CDR3 spells CASRGPGHWETQYF. The CDR3 region has the DNA TGTGCCAGCAGGGGACCGGGACATTGGGAGACCCAGTACTTC.

The rearrangement links TRBV20-1 to TRBJ2-7; 10 bases fit TRBD2. CDR1 is DFQATT, CDR2 SNEGSKA, per germline (reference sequence). The CDR3 covers 14 residues. Losses at the gene ends were 6 bases for V and 3 bases for J; bases not matched to a gene: 8. This CDR3 is CSATQPSGSYEQYF. The CDR3 DNA sequence: TGCAGTGCCACTCAGCCTAGCGGGAGCTACGAGCAGTACTTC.

This clonotype was found many times. Since a much larger clone is just one base distant, this may be a read error. V and J are TRBV15 and TRBJ2-2, with 8 bases identical to TRBD2. Trimming took 7 bases from V and 6 from J; bases not matched to a gene: 10. The CDR3 covers 15 residues. Germline V CDR1 and CDR2: LNHNV, YYDKDF (reference sequence). DNA for the CDR3: TGTGCCACCATCAGTACGGGACTAGTTGCCGGGGAGCTGTTTTTT. It is translated as CATISTGLVAGELFF.

Worth noting for this clonotype: Since the CDR3 does not end with the conserved phenylalanine or tryptophan, this likely comes from a read error. The gene calls are TRBV12-3 or TRBV12-4 and TRBJ2-2; D gene uncertain. The CDR3 totals 13 residues. The CDR3 bases are TGTGCCAGCAGTTTAAGGAACACAGGGGAGCTGTTTCTT. Encoded protein: CASSLRNTGELFL.

This clonotype is deemed medium-sized. This chain links TRBV5-1 with TRBJ2-7, with 11 bases matching TRBD1. V lost 4 bases to trimming and J lost 6 bases; unmatched junction nucleotides: 6. This CDR3 comprises 14 residues. Looked up from germline, CDR1 is SGHRS and CDR2 is YFSETQ. Here the CDR3 DNA reads TGCGCCAGCAGCCCCGGACAGGGGGCGCGCGAGCAGTACTTC. Translating gives CASSPGQGAREQYF.

This clonotype appeared many times. The chain has TRBV16 and TRBJ2-7, with no clear D. CDR1 KGHSY and CDR2 FQNENV come from the germline V gene. The CDR3 runs to 14 residues. V shed 3 bases and J shed 0 bases, with 9 bases lying between them. The CDR3 coding sequence is TGTGCCAGCAGCCAGGATCCGAGCTCCTACGAGCAGTACTTC. Translated, it gives CASSQDPSSYEQYF.

This clonotype qualifies as medium-sized. The rearrangement uses TRBV20-1 and TRBJ2-3; D may be TRBD1 or TRBD2 (6 bases each). The CDR3 totals 13 residues. Trimming removed 3 bases from V and 6 bases from J, with 13 bases in between. Germline V CDR1 and CDR2: DFQATT, SNEGSKA (reference sequence). The CDR3 region is CSARGRGRDTQYF. For the CDR3, the DNA is TGCAGTGCTAGGGGTAGGGGGAGGGATACGCAGTATTTT.

By sample share, this clonotype is medium-sized (0.01 to 0.1%). The chain joins TRBV11-2 to TRBJ2-7; TRBD2 matches at 12 bases. Germline lookup yields CDR1 SGHAT and CDR2 FQNNGV. Losses at the gene ends were 3 bases for V and 5 bases for J; bases not matched to a gene: 8. The CDR3 covers 16 residues. CDR3 DNA sequence: TGTGCCAGCAGCTTGGGCCTAGCGGGAGGGCCCAACGAGCAGTACTTC. It codes for CASSLGLAGGPNEQYF.

The chain links TRBV2 to TRBJ2-3, with TRBD2 matching 12 bases. V shed 4 bases, J shed 5 bases, and the junction held 4 bases outside the gene matches. The CDR3 covers 15 residues. Germline lookup yields CDR1 SNHLY and CDR2 FYNNEI. The CDR3 is CASSGTSGIGDTQYF. The CDR3 DNA sequence: TGTGCCAGCAGTGGGACTAGCGGGATTGGAGATACGCAGTATTTT.

This clonotype was counted many times. The rearrangement uses TRBV19 and TRBJ1-1, with 7 bases aligning to TRBD1. The CDR3 covers 16 residues. Trimming cost V 3 bases and J 4 bases; bases outside gene matches: 11. Germline CDR1 and CDR2: LNHDA and SQIVND (reference sequence). CDR3 amino acids: CASSMAQGGTRTEAFF. CDR3 sequence (DNA): TGTGCCAGTAGTATGGCTCAGGGGGGGACGCGCACTGAAGCTTTCTTT.

This clonotype is termed medium-sized (0.01 to 0.1%). The chain employs TRBV5-1 and TRBJ2-1; 10 nucleotides align to TRBD2. The CDR3 is made up of 18 amino acids. Looked up from germline, CDR1 is SGHRS and CDR2 is YFSETQ. After removal of 4 bases from V and 7 bases from J, the junction contained 17 bases not matched to a gene. The CDR3 coding sequence is TGCGCCAGCAGCCCTAAGGGGGGCCCAGCGGGAGGGCCGAATGAGCAGTTCTTC. It specifies CASSPKGGPAGGPNEQFF.

This chain connects TRBV11-2 to TRBJ1-3; 9 bases are a match to TRBD1. The CDR3 runs to 15 residues. Unmatched junction bases numbered 5, after V lost 4 bases and J lost 4 bases. Germline loops: CDR1 SGHAT, CDR2 FQNNGV. The chain's CDR3 is CASSSDRGLGNTIYF. CDR3 DNA: TGTGCCAGCAGCTCCGACAGGGGGTTGGGAAACACCATATATTTT.

The gene calls are TRBV12-3 or TRBV12-4 and TRBJ1-5; weak D call: TRBD1 (6 bases). This CDR3 region has 15 residues. V was cut by 2 bases and J by 3 bases, with 11 bases left in between. CDR3 in amino acids: CASSLYRQDNQPQHF. In nucleotides, the CDR3 is TGTGCCAGCAGTTTATATCGACAGGACAATCAGCCCCAGCATTTT.

The chain carries TRBV15 and TRBJ1-1; the D is unclear. The V gene lost 1 base and the J gene lost 12 bases, with 12 bases spanning the gap. The CDR3 loop spans 12 amino acids. CDR1 is LNHNV, CDR2 YYDKDF, per germline (reference sequence). CDR3 in amino acids: CATSRGEWWSFF. The CDR3 DNA reads TGTGCCACCAGCAGAGGAGAGTGGTGGTCTTTCTTT.

This clonotype was recorded many times. CDR3 in amino acids: CASSDNRGSKNIQYF. The CDR3 DNA is TGTGCCAGCAGTGACAACAGGGGGAGTAAAAACATTCAGTACTTC. This sequence joins TRBV6-2 or TRBV6-3 and TRBJ2-4, with TRBD1 matching 8 bases. CDR1 and CDR2 (germline): MNHEY, SVGEGT. V shed 5 bases and J 4 bases; nucleotides not matched to a gene: 7. The CDR3 sequence is 15 residues long.

This clonotype was detected many times. This chain links TRBV3-2 with TRBJ1-5; the DNA was not used to check the table's D call, TRBD1. TRBV3-2 is recorded as a pseudogene. The CDR3 has 15 residues. The chain's CDR3 is CASSRRDNSNQPQHF. CDR3 DNA sequence: TGTGCCAGCAGCCGCCGGGACAATAGCAATCAGCCCCAGCATTTT.

This clonotype was counted at least ten times. The CDR3 reads CASSRETRSGYNEQFF. The CDR3 DNA follows: TGCGCCAGCAGCCGAGAAACCAGGTCGGGCTACAATGAGCAGTTCTTC. The chain joins TRBV4-3 to TRBJ2-1; D is undetermined. V gave up 4 bases and J gave up 3 bases, with 16 bases separating them. CDR3 length equals 16 residues. Germline CDR1 is LGHNA and CDR2 is YSLEER.

This clonotype has a count of ten or more. This chain connects TRBV10-2 to TRBJ2-1, with TRBD2 matching 7 bases. Germline CDR1 is WSHSY and CDR2 is SAAADI. CDR3 length: 14 amino acids. V was pared by 6 bases and J by 7 bases, with 9 bases of the junction left unmatched. The CDR3 region is CASRDSPGGNEQFF. CDR3 nucleotides: TGCGCCAGCAGAGACTCGCCGGGAGGTAATGAGCAGTTCTTC.